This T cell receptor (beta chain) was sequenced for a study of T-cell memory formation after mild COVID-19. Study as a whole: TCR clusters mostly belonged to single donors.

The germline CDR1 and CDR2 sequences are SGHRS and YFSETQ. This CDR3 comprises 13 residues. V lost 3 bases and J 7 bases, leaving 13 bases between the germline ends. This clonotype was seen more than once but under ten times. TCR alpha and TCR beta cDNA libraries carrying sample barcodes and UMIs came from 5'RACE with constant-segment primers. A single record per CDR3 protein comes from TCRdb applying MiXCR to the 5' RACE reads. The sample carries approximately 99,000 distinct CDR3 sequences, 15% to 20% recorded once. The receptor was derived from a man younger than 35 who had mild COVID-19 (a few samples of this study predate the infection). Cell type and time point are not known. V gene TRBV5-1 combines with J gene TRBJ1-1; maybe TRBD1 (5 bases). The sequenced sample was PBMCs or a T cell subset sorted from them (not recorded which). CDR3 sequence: CASSSGRIVEAFF. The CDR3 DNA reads TGCGCCAGCAGCTCGGGACGGATCGTTGAAGCTTTCTTT.